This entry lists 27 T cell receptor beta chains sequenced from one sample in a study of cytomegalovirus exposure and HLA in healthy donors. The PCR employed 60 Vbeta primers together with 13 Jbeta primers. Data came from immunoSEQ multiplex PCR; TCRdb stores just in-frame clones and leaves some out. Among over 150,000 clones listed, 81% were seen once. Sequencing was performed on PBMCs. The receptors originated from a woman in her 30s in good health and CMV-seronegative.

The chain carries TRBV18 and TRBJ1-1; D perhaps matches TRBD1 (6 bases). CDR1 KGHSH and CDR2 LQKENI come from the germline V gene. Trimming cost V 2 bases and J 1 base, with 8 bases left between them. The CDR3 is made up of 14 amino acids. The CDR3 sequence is CASSPKQGNTEAFF. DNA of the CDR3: TGTGCCAGCTCACCAAAACAGGGGAACACTGAAGCTTTCTTT.

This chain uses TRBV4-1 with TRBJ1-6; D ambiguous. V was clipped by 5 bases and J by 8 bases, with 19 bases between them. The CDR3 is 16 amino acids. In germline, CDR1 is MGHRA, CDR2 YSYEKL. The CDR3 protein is CASSNGLPGADSPLHF. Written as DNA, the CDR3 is TGCGCCAGCAGCAACGGACTACCGGGAGCAGATTCACCCCTCCACTTT.

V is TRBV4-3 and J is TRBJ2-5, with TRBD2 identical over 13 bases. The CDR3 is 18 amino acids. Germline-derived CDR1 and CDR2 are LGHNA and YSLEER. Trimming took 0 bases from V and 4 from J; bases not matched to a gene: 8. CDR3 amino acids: CASSQDRGLAGIGETQYF. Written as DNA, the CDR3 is TGCGCCAGCAGCCAAGATAGGGGACTAGCGGGGATTGGAGAGACCCAGTACTTC.

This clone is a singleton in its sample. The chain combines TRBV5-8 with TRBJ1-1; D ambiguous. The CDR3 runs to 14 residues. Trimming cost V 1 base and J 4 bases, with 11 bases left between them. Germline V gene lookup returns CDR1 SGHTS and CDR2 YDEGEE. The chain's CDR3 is CASSLYAGLTEAFF. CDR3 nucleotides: TGTGCCAGCAGCTTGTATGCCGGACTCACTGAAGCTTTCTTT.

CDR3 sequence (DNA): TGTGCCAGCAGCCCTCAGGTTTCCTACGAGCAGTACTTC. It yields the protein CASSPQVSYEQYF. This chain links TRBV4-2 with TRBJ2-7, with D uncertain. Trimming removed 4 bases from V and 1 base from J, with 8 bases in between. CDR1 LGHNA and CDR2 YNFKEQ come from the germline V gene. This CDR3 is 13 amino acids long.

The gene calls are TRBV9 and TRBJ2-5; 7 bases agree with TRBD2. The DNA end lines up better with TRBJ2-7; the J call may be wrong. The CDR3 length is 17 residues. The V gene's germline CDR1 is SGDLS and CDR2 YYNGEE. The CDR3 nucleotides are TGTGCCAGCAGCGTGGATTTAGGCGGGAGTCGGTCCTACGAGCAGTACTTC. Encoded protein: CASSVDLGGSRSYEQYF.

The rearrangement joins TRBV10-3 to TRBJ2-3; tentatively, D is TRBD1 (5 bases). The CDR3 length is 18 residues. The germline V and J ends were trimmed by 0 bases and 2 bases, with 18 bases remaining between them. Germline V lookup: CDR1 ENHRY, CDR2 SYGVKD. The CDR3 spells CAISESSRVAGITDTQYF. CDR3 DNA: TGTGCCATCAGTGAGTCGTCCAGGGTGGCAGGGATCACAGATACGCAGTATTTT.

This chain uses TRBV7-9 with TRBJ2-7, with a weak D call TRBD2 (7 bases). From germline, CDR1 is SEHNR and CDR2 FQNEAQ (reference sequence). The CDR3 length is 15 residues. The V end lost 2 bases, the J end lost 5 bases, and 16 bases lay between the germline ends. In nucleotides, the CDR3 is TGTGCCAGCAGCTTATCTAGGGGGGGCGGAGACGAGCAGTACTTC. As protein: CASSLSRGGGDEQYF.

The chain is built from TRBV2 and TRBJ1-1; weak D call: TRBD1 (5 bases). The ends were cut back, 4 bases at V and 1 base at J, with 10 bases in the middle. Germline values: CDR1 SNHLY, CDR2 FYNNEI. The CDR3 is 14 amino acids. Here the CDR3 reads CASSGGEGNTEAFF. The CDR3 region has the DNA TGTGCCAGCAGTGGGGGGGAGGGGAACACTGAAGCTTTCTTT.

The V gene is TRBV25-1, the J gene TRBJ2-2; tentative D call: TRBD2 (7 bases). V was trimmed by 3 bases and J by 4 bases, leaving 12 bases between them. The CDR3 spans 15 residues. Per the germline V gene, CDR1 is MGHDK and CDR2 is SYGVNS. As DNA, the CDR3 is TGTGCCAGCAGTGATACGGGGGGCATCACCGGGGAGCTGTTTTTT. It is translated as CASSDTGGITGELFF.

Here the CDR3 reads CASSLDRDSSYEQYF. The CDR3 bases are TGTGCCAGCAGCCTCGACCGGGACAGTTCCTACGAGCAGTACTTC. This rearrangement joins TRBV5-4 to TRBJ2-7; 7 bases align to TRBD1. The CDR3 contains 15 residues. V was clipped by 4 bases and J by 1 base; unmatched bases: 8. Germline CDR1 SGHNT, CDR2 YYREEE (reference sequence).

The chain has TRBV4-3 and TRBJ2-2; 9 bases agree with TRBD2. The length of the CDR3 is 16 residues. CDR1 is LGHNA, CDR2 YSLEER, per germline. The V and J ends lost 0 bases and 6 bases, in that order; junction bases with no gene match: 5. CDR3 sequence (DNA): TGCGCCAGCAGCCAAGAGGAGGTAGCGGGAGCCGGGGAGCTGTTTTTT. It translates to CASSQEEVAGAGELFF.

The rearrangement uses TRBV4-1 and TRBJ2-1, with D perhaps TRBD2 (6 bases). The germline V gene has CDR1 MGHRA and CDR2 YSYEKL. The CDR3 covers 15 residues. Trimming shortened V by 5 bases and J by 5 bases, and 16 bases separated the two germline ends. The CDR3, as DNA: TGCGCCAGCAGCGCACCCGGGGGAACGGACAATGAGCAGTTCTTC. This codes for CASSAPGGTDNEQFF.

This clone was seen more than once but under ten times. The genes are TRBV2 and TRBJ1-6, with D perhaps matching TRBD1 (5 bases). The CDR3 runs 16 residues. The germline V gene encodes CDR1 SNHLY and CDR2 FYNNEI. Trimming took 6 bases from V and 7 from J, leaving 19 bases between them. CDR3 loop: CASRVGAGSRNSPLHF. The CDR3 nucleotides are TGTGCCAGCAGGGTAGGGGCCGGGAGCAGGAATTCACCCCTCCACTTT.

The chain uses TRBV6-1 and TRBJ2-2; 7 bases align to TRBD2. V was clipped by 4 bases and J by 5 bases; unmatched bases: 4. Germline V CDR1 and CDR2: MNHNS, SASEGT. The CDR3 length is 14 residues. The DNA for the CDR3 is TGTGCCAGCAGTGGGGGGAGGGGTACCGGGGAGCTGTTTTTT. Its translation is CASSGGRGTGELFF.

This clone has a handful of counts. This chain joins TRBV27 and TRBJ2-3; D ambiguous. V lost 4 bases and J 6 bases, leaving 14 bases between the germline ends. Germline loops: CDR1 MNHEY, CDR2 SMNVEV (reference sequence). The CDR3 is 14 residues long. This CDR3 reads CASSSGQLVDTQYF. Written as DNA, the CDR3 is TGTGCCAGCAGTTCGGGTCAGCTGGTTGATACGCAGTATTTT.

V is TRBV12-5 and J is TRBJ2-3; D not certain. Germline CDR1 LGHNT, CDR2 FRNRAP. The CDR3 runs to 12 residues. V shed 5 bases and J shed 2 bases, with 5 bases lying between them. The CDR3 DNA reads TGTGCTAGTGGTGTCAACACAGATACGCAGTATTTT. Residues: CASGVNTDTQYF.

CDR3 loop: CASSVVPQGPSGNTIYF. The CDR3 DNA reads as TGTGCCAGCAGCGTAGTCCCACAGGGCCCCTCTGGAAACACCATATATTTT. This chain links TRBV9 with TRBJ1-3, with D possibly TRBD1 on 6 matching bases. V was shortened by 0 bases and J by 0 bases, with 13 bases between the two germline ends. This CDR3 spans 17 amino acids. CDR1 SGDLS and CDR2 YYNGEE come from the germline V gene.

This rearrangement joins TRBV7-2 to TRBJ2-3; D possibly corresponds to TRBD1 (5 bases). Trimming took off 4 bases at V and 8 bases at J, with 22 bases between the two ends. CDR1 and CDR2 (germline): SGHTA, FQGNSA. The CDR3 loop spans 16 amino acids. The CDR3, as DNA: TGTGCCAGCAGCTCCAGTCAGGGTAGGGGATTGCCTACGCAGTATTTT. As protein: CASSSSQGRGLPTQYF. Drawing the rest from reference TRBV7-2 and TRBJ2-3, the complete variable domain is GAGVSQSPSNKVTEKGKDVELRCDPISGHTALYWYRQSLGQGLEFLIYFQGNSAPDKSGLPSDRFSAERTGGSVSTLTIQRTQQEDSAVYLCASSSSQGRGLPTQYFGPGTRLTVL.

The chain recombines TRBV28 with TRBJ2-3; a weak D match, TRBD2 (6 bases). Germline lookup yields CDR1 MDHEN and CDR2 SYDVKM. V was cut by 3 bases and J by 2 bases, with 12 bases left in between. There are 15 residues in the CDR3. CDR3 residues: CASSFGGRLTDTQYF. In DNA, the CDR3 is TGTGCCAGCAGTTTTGGAGGGAGGCTCACAGATACGCAGTATTTT.

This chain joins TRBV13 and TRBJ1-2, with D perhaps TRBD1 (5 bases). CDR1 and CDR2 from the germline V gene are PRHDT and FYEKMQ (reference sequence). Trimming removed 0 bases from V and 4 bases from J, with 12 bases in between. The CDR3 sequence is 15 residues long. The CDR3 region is CASSLGRDSFYGYTF. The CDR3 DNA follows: TGTGCCAGCAGCTTAGGCAGGGACTCATTCTATGGCTACACCTTC. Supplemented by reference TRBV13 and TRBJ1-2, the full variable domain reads AAGVIQSPRHLIKEKRETATLKCYPIPRHDTVYWYQQGPGQDPQFLISFYEKMQSDKGSIPDRFSAQQFSDYHSELNMSSLELGDSALYFCASSLGRDSFYGYTFGSGTRLTVV.

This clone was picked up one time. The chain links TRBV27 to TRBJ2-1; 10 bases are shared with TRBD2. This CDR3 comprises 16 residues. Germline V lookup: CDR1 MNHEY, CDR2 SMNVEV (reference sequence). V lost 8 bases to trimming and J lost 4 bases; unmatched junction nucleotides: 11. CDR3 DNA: TGTGCCAGCGGAACCCGACTAGCGGGCTATTACAATGAGCAGTTCTTC. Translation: CASGTRLAGYYNEQFF.

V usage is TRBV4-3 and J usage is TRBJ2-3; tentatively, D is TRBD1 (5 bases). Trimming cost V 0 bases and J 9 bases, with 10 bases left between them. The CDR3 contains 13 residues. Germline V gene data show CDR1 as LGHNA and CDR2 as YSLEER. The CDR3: CASSQDRVGTQYF. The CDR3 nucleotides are TGCGCCAGCAGCCAAGACAGGGTGGGGACGCAGTATTTT.

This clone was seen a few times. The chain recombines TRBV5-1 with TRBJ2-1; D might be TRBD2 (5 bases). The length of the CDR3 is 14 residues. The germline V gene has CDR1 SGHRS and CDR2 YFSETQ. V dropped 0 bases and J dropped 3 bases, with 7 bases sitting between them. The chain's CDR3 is CASSLGGVYNEQFF. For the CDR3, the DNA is TGCGCCAGCAGCTTGGGGGGAGTCTACAATGAGCAGTTCTTC. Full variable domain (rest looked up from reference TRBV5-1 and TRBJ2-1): KAGVTQTPRYLIKTRGQQVTLSCSPISGHRSVSWYQQTPGQGLQFLFEYFSETQRNKGNFPGRFSGRQFSNSRSEMNVSTLELGDSALYLCASSLGGVYNEQFFGPGTRLTVL.

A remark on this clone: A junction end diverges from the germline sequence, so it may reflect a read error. CDR3 region: CSSSFRGAGYTF. The CDR3 DNA is TGTTCCAGCAGCTTTAGGGGTGCTGGCTACACCTTC. This sequence joins TRBV7-9 and TRBJ1-2; D is perhaps TRBD1 (5 bases). The CDR3 covers 12 residues. Germline V lookup: CDR1 SEHNR, CDR2 FQNEAQ (reference sequence).

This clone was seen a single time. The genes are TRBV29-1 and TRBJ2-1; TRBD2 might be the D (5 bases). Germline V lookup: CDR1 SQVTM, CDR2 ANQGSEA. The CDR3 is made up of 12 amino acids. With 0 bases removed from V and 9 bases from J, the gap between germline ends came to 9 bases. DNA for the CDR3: TGCAGCGTTGAAGAGAGGGTTGGTGAGCAGTTCTTC. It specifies CSVEERVGEQFF.

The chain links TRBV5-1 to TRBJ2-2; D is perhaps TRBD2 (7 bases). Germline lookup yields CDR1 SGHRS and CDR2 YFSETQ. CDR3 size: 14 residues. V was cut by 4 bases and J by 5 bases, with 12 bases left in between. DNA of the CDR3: TGCGCCAGCAGCCAAGGGGGGGTGACCGGGGAGCTGTTTTTT. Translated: CASSQGGVTGELFF.